This entry lists 31 T cell receptor beta chains sequenced from one sample in a study of cytomegalovirus exposure and HLA in healthy donors. PCR was performed using 60 Vbeta and 13 Jbeta primers. Measured with immunoSEQ multiplex PCR; TCRdb has only the in-frame clones, and not every one. The sample includes around 180,000 clones, around four fifths of them seen just once. Source material: PBMCs. The receptors stem from a woman between 45 and 60 years old in good health and CMV-seropositive.

This clone was detected a few times. CDR3 amino acids: CASSTRGGHKNEQFF. The CDR3 DNA is TGTGCCAGCAGCACACGGGGGGGCCATAAAAATGAGCAGTTCTTC. The chain joins TRBV7-3 to TRBJ2-1, with TRBD2 identical over 8 bases. The CDR3 runs 15 residues. V dropped 5 bases and J dropped 7; count of bases not matched to a gene: 10. Germline CDR1 and CDR2: SGHTA and FQGTGA.

This clone was counted a few times. J is TRBJ1-1 and V is TRBV6-1, with TRBD1 matching over 9 bases. The ends lost 4 bases at V and 4 bases at J; junction bases unmatched: 4. Looked up from germline, CDR1 is MNHNS and CDR2 is SASEGT. The CDR3 contains 14 residues. Here the CDR3 DNA reads TGTGCCAGCAGTGTTACAGGGGGCCCCACTGAAGCTTTCTTT. Amino acids: CASSVTGGPTEAFF.

The J gene is TRBJ2-7, the V gene TRBV7-9, with 9 nucleotides matching TRBD1. The V gene end was trimmed by 1 base and the J gene end by 2 bases; junction bases not matched to a gene: 15. The CDR3 length is 19 residues. Germline V gene lookup returns CDR1 SEHNR and CDR2 FQNEAQ (reference sequence). The CDR3 is CASSLDRDRETRLTYEQYF. The CDR3 DNA sequence: TGTGCCAGCAGCTTAGACCGGGACAGGGAAACCCGCTTGACCTACGAGCAGTACTTC.

This clone was seen only once. The gene calls are TRBV25-1 and TRBJ2-1; 8 positions agree with TRBD1. The CDR3 is made up of 18 amino acids. From germline, CDR1 is MGHDK and CDR2 SYGVNS. Losses at the gene ends were 2 bases for V and 6 bases for J; bases not matched to a gene: 15. The CDR3 DNA is TGTGCCAGCAGTGAAATTTCCCTCAGGACAGGGTACTCCAATGAGCAGTTCTTC. Translated: CASSEISLRTGYSNEQFF.

The chain has TRBV30 and TRBJ2-2, with TRBD2 identical over 10 bases. The CDR3 totals 13 residues. The ends lost 7 bases at V and 5 bases at J; junction bases unmatched: 4. Per germline, CDR1 GTSNPN and CDR2 SVGIG (reference sequence). The CDR3: CASSGGVTGELFF. The CDR3 coding sequence is TGTGCCTCTAGCGGGGGTGTAACCGGGGAGCTGTTTTTT.

The chain joins TRBV2 to TRBJ2-1; no reliable D call. Germline values: CDR1 SNHLY, CDR2 FYNNEI. The CDR3 loop spans 12 amino acids. Trimming removed 6 bases at V and 8 bases at J, with 11 bases between. The DNA of the CDR3 is TGTGCCAGCAGAGCAGAGGCCGATGAGCAGTTCTTC. Protein sequence: CASRAEADEQFF. Combining the CDR3 with reference TRBV2 and TRBJ2-1 gives the whole variable domain EPEVTQTPSHQVTQMGQEVILRCVPISNHLYFYWYRQILGQKVEFLVSFYNNEISEKSEIFDDQFSVERPDGSNFTLKIRSTKLEDSAMYFCASRAEADEQFFGPGTRLTVL.

The rearrangement links TRBV6-1 to TRBJ2-2; a weak D match, TRBD2 (7 bases). CDR3 size: 16 residues. Per germline, CDR1 MNHNS and CDR2 SASEGT. Between the trimmed V and J ends, which lost 2 bases and 5 bases, there was a span of 15 bases. DNA of the CDR3: TGTGCCAGCAGTGAAAGGGGGGGGCGGTTGACCGGGGAGCTGTTTTTT. This gives the protein CASSERGGRLTGELFF.

The chain joins TRBV5-1 to TRBJ2-3, with 8 bases matching TRBD2. V shed 2 bases, J shed 3 bases, and the junction held 5 bases outside the gene matches. This CDR3 has 15 residues. Germline-derived CDR1 and CDR2 are SGHRS and YFSETQ. For the CDR3, the DNA is TGCGCCAGCAGCTTAGCGGGGGTGAGAACAGATACGCAGTATTTT. It specifies CASSLAGVRTDTQYF.

The J gene is TRBJ1-3, the V gene TRBV19, with 8 nucleotides matching TRBD1. V dropped 5 bases and J dropped 0; count of bases not matched to a gene: 6. Per the germline V gene, CDR1 is LNHDA and CDR2 is SQIVND (reference sequence). The CDR3 length is 16 residues. CDR3 loop: CASSQSGTGSGNTIYF. The CDR3 DNA sequence: TGTGCCAGTAGTCAATCCGGGACAGGCTCTGGAAACACCATATATTTT.

The chain combines TRBV7-3 with TRBJ2-2; 10 nucleotides agree with TRBD2. This CDR3 has 19 residues. The V segment lost 5 bases and the J segment 6 bases; nucleotides outside the gene matches: 18. Germline V gene lookup returns CDR1 SGHTA and CDR2 FQGTGA. The CDR3 region has the DNA TGTGCCAGCAGCCCGAGGTGGTCTAGCGGGGGTCTCTGGTCCGGGGAGCTGTTTTTT. Protein product: CASSPRWSSGGLWSGELFF.

The rearrangement links TRBV19 to TRBJ1-4; 7 nucleotides align to TRBD1. Losses at the gene ends were 4 bases for V and 5 bases for J; bases not matched to a gene: 4. Germline loops: CDR1 LNHDA, CDR2 SQIVND (reference sequence). The CDR3 is 14 residues long. Here the CDR3 DNA reads TGTGCCAGTAGTACTGGACAGGCCAATGAAAAACTGTTTTTT. The encoded protein is CASSTGQANEKLFF.

The V gene is TRBV18, the J gene TRBJ2-5; the D gene is possibly TRBD1 (8 bases). With 4 bases removed from V and 5 bases from J, the gap between germline ends came to 20 bases. This CDR3 region has 16 residues. Per germline, CDR1 KGHSH and CDR2 LQKENI. As DNA, the CDR3 is TGTGCCAGCTCACTAGGACAGGGAGGGATCGTGGAGACCCAGTACTTC. Its protein product is CASSLGQGGIVETQYF.

The chain couples TRBV7-6 to TRBJ1-5, with 10 bases fitting TRBD1. The CDR3 runs 16 residues. Unmatched junction bases numbered 6, after V lost 1 base and J lost 6 bases. The germline CDR1 and CDR2 sequences are SGHVS and FNYEAQ. The CDR3 here is CASSLERGQGSQPQHF. The CDR3 DNA reads TGTGCCAGCAGCTTAGAACGGGGACAGGGGAGTCAGCCCCAGCATTTT.

Only a few counts were recorded for this clone. V gene TRBV5-5 combines with J gene TRBJ1-2; D possibly corresponds to TRBD1 (5 bases). The CDR3 is 14 amino acids. CDR1 and CDR2 (germline): SGHKS, YYEKEE (reference sequence). V lost 4 bases to trimming and J lost 2 bases, with 12 bases between them. For the CDR3, the DNA is TGTGCCAGCAGCGAAACCGGGGGGAACTATGGCTACACCTTC. It is translated as CASSETGGNYGYTF.

The chain recombines TRBV9 with TRBJ1-6, with D perhaps TRBD1 (5 bases). V was trimmed by 3 bases and J by 0 bases, leaving 10 bases between them. The CDR3 consists of 16 residues. The germline CDR1 and CDR2 sequences are SGDLS and YYNGEE. In DNA form, the CDR3 reads TGTGCCAGCAGCGCTCCAGGGTTCTCCTATAATTCACCCCTCCACTTT. It yields the protein CASSAPGFSYNSPLHF.

This chain links TRBV18 with TRBJ1-2, with D uncertain. The CDR3 totals 11 residues. Germline CDR1 is KGHSH and CDR2 is LQKENI. Between the trimmed V and J ends, which lost 3 bases and 11 bases, there was a span of 10 bases. In nucleotides, the CDR3 is TGTGCCAGCTCACCTTCCGCTCGGTACACCTTC. Translating it yields CASSPSARYTF.

The chain combines TRBV27 with TRBJ2-3, with D possibly matching TRBD1 (5 bases). Germline-derived CDR1 and CDR2 are MNHEY and SMNVEV (reference sequence). V lost 3 bases and J 0 bases, leaving 10 bases between the germline ends. The CDR3 spans 15 residues. CDR3 amino acids: CASSFSRASTDTQYF. Written as DNA, the CDR3 is TGTGCCAGCAGTTTCTCCAGGGCCAGCACAGATACGCAGTATTTT.

The chain joins TRBV5-4 to TRBJ2-5, with a tentative D call TRBD2 (6 bases). The CDR3 loop spans 14 amino acids. CDR1 and CDR2 from the germline V gene are SGHNT and YYREEE (reference sequence). V lost 3 bases to trimming and J lost 1 base, with 10 bases between them. CDR3 sequence (DNA): TGTGCCAGCAGCTCTCCTAGCGCCCAAGAGACCCAGTACTTC. This encodes CASSSPSAQETQYF.

This clone was recorded a few times. This chain's CDR3 is CASSLAEGGGSRNSPLHF. In DNA form, the CDR3 reads TGCGCCAGCAGCTTGGCTGAGGGGGGGGGCTCTCGCAATTCACCCCTCCACTTT. J is TRBJ1-6 and V is TRBV5-1; weak D call: TRBD1 (6 bases). This CDR3 contains 18 residues. Germline V gene data show CDR1 as SGHRS and CDR2 as YFSETQ. V lost 0 bases and J lost 7, with 20 bases in between. Looking up the rest from reference TRBV5-1 and TRBJ1-6 gives the full variable domain: KAGVTQTPRYLIKTRGQQVTLSCSPISGHRSVSWYQQTPGQGLQFLFEYFSETQRNKGNFPGRFSGRQFSNSRSEMNVSTLELGDSALYLCASSLAEGGGSRNSPLHFGNGTRLTVT.

The V call is TRBV4-2, the J call TRBJ1-2, with 7 bases aligning to TRBD1. Germline CDR1 reads LGHNA; CDR2 reads YNFKEQ. The V and J ends lost 1 base and 4 bases, in that order; junction bases with no gene match: 12. The CDR3 consists of 17 residues. CDR3 amino acids: CASSQADRSRTTYGYTF. In DNA form, the CDR3 reads TGTGCCAGCAGCCAAGCGGACAGGAGCAGGACGACCTATGGCTACACCTTC.

CDR3 bases: TGTGCCAGCAGCTGGGGGGGGAGTGGGGGGATGTTATACGAGCAGTACTTC. This gives the protein CASSWGGSGGMLYEQYF. This chain links TRBV5-6 with TRBJ2-7, with 7 positions matching TRBD2. J was trimmed by 4 bases and V by 3 bases; bases with no gene match: 16. Germline CDR1 is SGHDT and CDR2 is YYEEEE. This CDR3 has 17 residues.

This chain connects TRBV12-5 to TRBJ2-5; D remains unclear. V was cut by 1 base and J by 9 bases, with 12 bases left in between. The CDR3 covers 13 residues. Germline assignment: CDR1 LGHNT and CDR2 FRNRAP. CDR3 protein: CASGLGTSSAQYF. Written as DNA, the CDR3 is TGTGCTAGTGGTTTGGGAACCTCCTCGGCCCAGTACTTC. Based on the CDR3 plus reference TRBV12-5 and TRBJ2-5, the full variable domain is DARVTQTPRHKVTEMGQEVTMRCQPILGHNTVFWYRQTMMQGLELLAYFRNRAPLDDSGMPKDRFSAEMPDATLATLKIQPSEPRDSAVYFCASGLGTSSAQYFGPGTRLLVL.

The genes are TRBV28 and TRBJ1-5; 9 bases fit TRBD1. V shed 7 bases and J 0 bases; nucleotides not matched to a gene: 10. CDR3 size: 17 residues. Per germline, CDR1 MDHEN and CDR2 SYDVKM. The CDR3 DNA sequence: TGTGCCAGCAACCGGGACAGGGATACCCATAGCAATCAGCCCCAGCATTTT. It specifies CASNRDRDTHSNQPQHF.

The sample holds a few counts of this clone. The rearrangement uses TRBV11-2 and TRBJ2-5, with TRBD2 matching 7 bases. Per germline, CDR1 SGHAT and CDR2 FQNNGV. J was trimmed by 5 bases and V by 4 bases; bases with no gene match: 7. The CDR3 runs 14 residues. The DNA for the CDR3 is TGTGCCAGCAGCTCCATGGGGGGGTTGGAGACCCAGTACTTC. The encoded protein is CASSSMGGLETQYF.

This clone was counted a single time. The chain links TRBV23-1 to TRBJ2-5; D is undetermined. The J call may be in error: the DNA end matches TRBJ2-7 better. TRBV23-1 is reported as an ORF; its role is uncertain. CDR3 size: 17 residues. CDR3 region: CASSQSMAPKGYYEQYF. CDR3 DNA: TGCGCCAGCAGTCAATCGATGGCGCCGAAAGGATACTACGAGCAGTACTTC.

The rearrangement uses TRBV5-1 and TRBJ2-1; 9 bases fit TRBD2. Trimming cost V 5 bases and J 0 bases; bases outside gene matches: 0. The CDR3 covers 14 residues. Germline loops: CDR1 SGHRS, CDR2 YFSETQ. As DNA, the CDR3 is TGCGCCAGCAGTAGCGGGGGCTCCTACAATGAGCAGTTCTTC. Translation gives CASSSGGSYNEQFF.

V gene TRBV2 combines with J gene TRBJ1-3, with 7 nucleotides matching TRBD1. The germline CDR1 and CDR2 sequences are SNHLY and FYNNEI. V lost 4 bases and J lost 2; bases outside the gene matches: 5. CDR3 length: 15 amino acids. CDR3 sequence (DNA): TGTGCCAGCAGTGGGAGACAGGGAACTGGAAACACCATATATTTT. Amino acids: CASSGRQGTGNTIYF.

The chain employs TRBV19 and TRBJ1-6; 8 bases line up with TRBD1. Germline lookup yields CDR1 LNHDA and CDR2 SQIVND (reference sequence). J lost 5 bases, V lost 3 bases, and 3 bases had no gene match. There are 15 residues in the CDR3. The CDR3 reads CASSIGQGDNSPLHF. CDR3 nucleotide sequence: TGTGCCAGTAGTATCGGACAGGGAGATAATTCACCCCTCCACTTT.

This clone was counted between two and nine times. V gene TRBV19 combines with J gene TRBJ1-2; weak D call: TRBD1 (5 bases). Germline values: CDR1 LNHDA, CDR2 SQIVND (reference sequence). With 5 bases removed from V and 4 bases from J, the gap between germline ends came to 20 bases. The CDR3 totals 16 residues. The CDR3, as DNA: TGTGCCAGTAGTCCCGCGTCGGGGGGTTTTAGCTATGGCTACACCTTC. This gives the protein CASSPASGGFSYGYTF. The whole variable domain, filled in from reference TRBV19 and TRBJ1-2, reads DGGITQSPKYLFRKEGQNVTLSCEQNLNHDAMYWYRQDPGQGLRLIYYSQIVNDFQKGDIAEGYSVSREKKESFPLTVTSAQKNPTAFYLCASSPASGGFSYGYTFGSGTRLTVV.

CDR3 residues: CASSEVAAGGLNEQFF. The CDR3, as DNA: TGTGCCAGCAGTGAAGTGGCGGCGGGGGGGCTCAATGAGCAGTTCTTC. V and J are TRBV2 and TRBJ2-1; 9 nucleotides agree with TRBD2. The germline gives CDR1 SNHLY, CDR2 FYNNEI. The CDR3 is made up of 16 amino acids. The ends lost 1 base at V and 6 bases at J; junction bases unmatched: 7.

The V call is TRBV6-6, the J call TRBJ2-3, with a weak D call TRBD2 (6 bases). The CDR3 is made up of 12 amino acids. Germline V gives CDR1 MNHNY, CDR2 SVGAGI (reference sequence). Deletions cut 2 bases from V and 12 bases from J, with 12 bases between. This chain's CDR3 is CASSYTGDPQYF. CDR3 bases: TGTGCCAGCAGTTACACGGGGGACCCCCAGTATTTT.